These 14 T cell receptor beta chains originate from one sample sequenced in a study of blood T cell repertoires in COVID-19. The table came from immunoSEQ multiplex PCR; TCRdb's copy has only in-frame clones and leaves some out. The sample has about 170,000 clones, 86% seen once; the top ten hold about 7%. Sequencing used peripheral blood. Every receptor here comes from an elderly woman in a cohort sampled during active or convalescent COVID-19.

The chain recombines TRBV7-2 with TRBJ1-2, with no clear D. The CDR3 has 12 residues. The V gene's germline CDR1 is SGHTA and CDR2 FQGNSA. With 2 bases removed from V and 8 bases from J, the gap between germline ends came to 9 bases. DNA of the CDR3: TGTGCCAGCAGCTTACTCCCTACGGGCTACACCTTC. It specifies CASSLLPTGYTF.

The chain links TRBV21-1 to TRBJ1-5; the D call TRBD1 from the table was never checked on the DNA. TRBV21-1 is an annotated pseudogene. The CDR3 extends over 15 amino acids. Here the CDR3 DNA reads TGTGCCAGCAGCCCGGGGACAGGGTTCAATCAGCCCCAGCATTTT. It specifies CASSPGTGFNQPQHF.

This clone has only one observation. J is TRBJ2-1 and V is TRBV25-1; 9 bases fit TRBD1. With V trimmed by 6 bases and J by 3 bases, 3 bases remained unmatched. CDR3 length equals 14 residues. Per the germline V gene, CDR1 is MGHDK and CDR2 is SYGVNS. CDR3 in DNA: TGTGCCAGCAGGACGGGACAGGGCTACAATGAGCAGTTCTTC. Its translation: CASRTGQGYNEQFF. Variable domain in full (rest from reference TRBV25-1 and TRBJ2-1): EADIYQTPRYLVIGTGKKITLECSQTMGHDKMYWYQQDPGMELHLIHYSYGVNSTEKGDLSSESTVSRIRTEHFPLTLESARPSHTSQYLCASRTGQGYNEQFFGPGTRLTVL.

The chain is built from TRBV19 and TRBJ1-2; 11 nucleotides line up with TRBD1. V shed 9 bases and J 6 bases; nucleotides not matched to a gene: 9. There are 14 residues in the CDR3. Germline loops: CDR1 LNHDA, CDR2 SQIVND (reference sequence). The CDR3 nucleotides read TGTGCCAGCTCCCGGGACAGGGGGTTCAATGGCTACACCTTC. Protein: CASSRDRGFNGYTF.

The chain uses TRBV4-1 and TRBJ1-2; D unclear. CDR3 length: 13 amino acids. The germline V gene has CDR1 MGHRA and CDR2 YSYEKL. V dropped 1 base and J dropped 4 bases, with 7 bases sitting between them. The CDR3 coding sequence is TGCGCCAGCAGCCAAGTTGGAGTCTATGGCTACACCTTC. Residues: CASSQVGVYGYTF.

The chain carries TRBV5-4 and TRBJ1-1; possibly TRBD1 for D (5 bases). Germline assignment: CDR1 SGHNT and CDR2 YYREEE (reference sequence). Trimming cost V 3 bases and J 0 bases, with 12 bases left between them. The CDR3 consists of 15 residues. This CDR3 is CASSSIGGVNTEAFF. CDR3 nucleotides: TGTGCCAGCAGCTCGATCGGGGGGGTGAACACTGAAGCTTTCTTT.

The chain combines TRBV5-1 with TRBJ2-1; D is unclear. CDR3 length: 14 amino acids. Germline V lookup: CDR1 SGHRS, CDR2 YFSETQ. The ends were cut back, 0 bases at V and 3 bases at J, with 7 bases in the middle. The CDR3 here is CASSLESFYNEQFF. The CDR3 nucleotides are TGCGCCAGCAGCTTGGAAAGCTTCTACAATGAGCAGTTCTTC.

J is TRBJ2-1 and V is TRBV19, with TRBD2 as a possible D gene (6 bases). Germline V CDR1 and CDR2: LNHDA, SQIVND (reference sequence). V was cut by 4 bases and J by 0 bases, with 16 bases left in between. The CDR3 is 17 residues long. The CDR3 coding sequence is TGTGCCAGTAGTAACCCTTCGACTAGGAGCTCCTACAATGAGCAGTTCTTC. It translates to CASSNPSTRSSYNEQFF.

This clone showed up just once. This sequence joins TRBV24-1 and TRBJ1-2; D is ambiguous. Deletions cut 4 bases from V and 3 bases from J, with 11 bases between. In germline, CDR1 is KGHDR, CDR2 SFDVKD. The CDR3 covers 14 residues. The CDR3 is CATSDTGLDYGYTF. The DNA for the CDR3 is TGTGCCACCAGTGACACGGGTTTGGACTATGGCTACACCTTC.

This clone has more than one count but fewer than ten. The chain employs TRBV4-1 and TRBJ2-1, with TRBD1 matching over 7 bases. The CDR3 length is 17 residues. Germline trimming cut 1 base from V and 0 bases from J; bases unmatched to any gene: 6. The germline CDR1 and CDR2 sequences are MGHRA and YSYEKL. The CDR3, as DNA: TGCGCCAGCAGCCAAGGGACAGGCGCTATCTCCTACAATGAGCAGTTCTTC. This encodes CASSQGTGAISYNEQFF.

The V gene is TRBV5-1, the J gene TRBJ1-2, with 7 positions matching TRBD1. CDR1 and CDR2 from the germline V gene are SGHRS and YFSETQ. The CDR3 runs 13 residues. The junction had 8 bases not matched to a gene; V was cut back by 4 bases and J by 8 bases. The chain's CDR3 is CASSPDRVSGYTF. The CDR3 DNA follows: TGCGCCAGCAGCCCCGACAGGGTATCGGGCTACACCTTC. The full variable domain, in which reference TRBV5-1 and TRBJ1-2 provide the parts outside the CDR3, is KAGVTQTPRYLIKTRGQQVTLSCSPISGHRSVSWYQQTPGQGLQFLFEYFSETQRNKGNFPGRFSGRQFSNSRSEMNVSTLELGDSALYLCASSPDRVSGYTFGSGTRLTVV.

V and J are TRBV7-2 and TRBJ1-3, with TRBD1 identical over 8 bases. Losses at the gene ends were 2 bases for V and 4 bases for J; bases not matched to a gene: 1. Germline loops: CDR1 SGHTA, CDR2 FQGNSA. The CDR3 has 14 residues. CDR3 DNA: TGTGCCAGCAGCTTACAGGGGGCGGGAAACACCATATATTTT. Residues: CASSLQGAGNTIYF.

The chain employs TRBV11-2 and TRBJ1-4, with 7 bases identical to TRBD1. The CDR3 runs to 15 residues. After removal of 6 bases from V and 8 bases from J, the junction contained 12 bases not matched to a gene. CDR1 is SGHAT and CDR2 is FQNNGV in the germline V gene. Here the CDR3 DNA reads TGTGCCAGCAGTCCCGTTGAGGGGGCATGGGAAAAACTGTTTTTT. Translating gives CASSPVEGAWEKLFF.

The chain couples TRBV30 to TRBJ1-2; 7 nucleotides match TRBD1. Germline CDR1 reads GTSNPN; CDR2 reads SVGIG (reference sequence). The junction had 14 bases not matched to a gene; V was cut back by 5 bases and J by 5 bases. The CDR3 totals 15 residues. CDR3 nucleotides: TGTGCCTGGGGGACAGCATTTAGGTCTGATTATGGCTACACCTTC. Its translation: CAWGTAFRSDYGYTF.